This T cell receptor (beta chain) was recorded in a study of T cell responses to AZD1222 COVID-19 vaccine. The study's findings and limits: It was only a handful of AZD1222 recipients who were seropositive at baseline.

With regard to this clone: The antigen is undetermined.

Clones were sequenced by immunoSEQ multiplex PCR, and TCRdb holds only the in-frame ones, with some missing. The sample contains fewer than 110,000 clones, 90% to 95% of which appear only once. CDR1 and CDR2 from the germline V gene are GTSNPN and SVGIG (reference sequence). Trimming took 7 bases from V and 8 from J; bases not matched to a gene: 13. The CDR3 is 13 residues long. This specimen consisted of peripheral blood, obtained on day 0 of AZD1222 vaccination. J is TRBJ1-2 and V is TRBV30; 7 nucleotides match TRBD1. The TCR originated in an adult in good health. CDR3 nucleotide sequence: TGTGCCTCCCCGGGGCAGGGGGTAGGAGGCTACACCTTC. Translation gives CASPGQGVGGYTF.